This is a list of T cell receptor beta chains from one sample in a study of CD8 T cells in Susac syndrome. TCRdb re-analysed the immunoSEQ multiplex PCR reads in MiXCR, keeping a single row per CDR3 protein. The sample yields some 260,000 distinct CDR3 sequences, roughly 84% seen once. Specimen: CD8+ T cells from PBMCs. The receptor set was obtained from a human donor with multiple sclerosis. The CDR3 runs from the conserved cysteine through the conserved F or W. The order of the fields is D gene, J gene, V gene, clone size, CDR3 protein, CDR3 DNA. The D gene is left open where the match is weak. Rows give clone size only sometimes, using once, few, many, or a class for an expanded clone.

TRBD1	TRBJ1-1	TRBV10-3	-	CAIDRGLNTEAFF	TGTGCCATAGACAGGGGACTGAACACTGAAGCTTTCTTT
-	TRBJ2-5	TRBV2	once	CASPGRETQYF	TGTGCCAGCCCGGGGCGGGAGACCCAGTACTTC
-	TRBJ2-7	TRBV28	few	CASSPDYGARGNREQYF	TGTGCCAGCAGTCCCGATTATGGGGCGCGAGGTAATCGCGAGCAGTACTTC
-	TRBJ2-7	TRBV10-3	-	CAIRDGGKQYF	TGTGCCATCAGGGATGGGGGGAAGCAGTACTTC
TRBD1	TRBJ2-7	TRBV7-9	once	CASSSRDSLSYEQYF	TGTGCCAGCAGCTCCCGGGACAGCTTATCCTACGAGCAGTACTTC
-	TRBJ1-2	TRBV9	-	CASSVGRTERFNYGYTF	TGTGCCAGCAGCGTAGGAAGGACAGAACGGTTCAACTATGGCTACACCTTC
-	TRBJ2-5	TRBV9	-	CASSVGGEEETQYF	TGTGCCAGCAGCGTAGGAGGGGAGGAAGAGACCCAGTACTTC
TRBD2	TRBJ2-1	TRBV2	-	CASIGGRNEQFF	TGTGCCAGCATAGGCGGGAGGAATGAGCAGTTCTTC
TRBD2	TRBJ2-1	TRBV29-1	-	CSVGVSTSGRSNEQFF	TGCAGCGTTGGGGTCTCGACTAGCGGGAGGAGTAATGAGCAGTTCTTC
-	TRBJ1-1	TRBV7-9	-	CASSLVSGNTEAFF	TGTGCCAGCAGCTTAGTCAGTGGTAACACTGAAGCTTTCTTT
-	TRBJ2-6	TRBV5-1	-	CLYPGGPLSGANVLTF	TGCTTATACCCCGGGGGCCCCCTCTCTGGGGCCAACGTCCTGACTTTC
-	TRBJ1-5	TRBV10-3	-	CAISEKSNQPQHF	TGTGCCATCAGTGAGAAAAGCAATCAGCCCCAGCATTTT
TRBD2	TRBJ2-1	TRBV6-5	-	CASSYPPGPWGGNEQFF	TGTGCCAGCAGTTACCCACCAGGGCCTTGGGGGGGCAATGAGCAGTTCTTC
TRBD2	TRBJ2-3	TRBV25-1	-	CASQTSGTDTQYF	TGTGCCAGTCAGACTAGCGGCACAGATACGCAGTATTTT
-	TRBJ1-2	TRBV5-3	-	CARSLEYSHYGYTF	TGTGCCAGAAGCTTGGAGTATTCTCACTATGGCTACACCTTC
-	TRBJ2-7	TRBV15	-	CATSSGARSYEQYF	TGTGCCACCAGTTCGGGGGCGCGTTCCTACGAGCAGTACTTC
-	TRBJ2-1	TRBV6-1	-	CASRVMKTPQEQFF	TGTGCCAGCAGGGTAATGAAAACTCCCCAGGAGCAGTTCTTC
-	TRBJ1-3	TRBV2	-	CASSDEVRSSGNTIYF	TGTGCCAGCAGTGATGAGGTCAGAAGCTCTGGAAACACCATATATTTT
-	TRBJ2-7	TRBV6-5	-	CASSSSTLSSYEQYF	TGTGCCAGCAGTTCCTCGACACTGAGCTCCTACGAGCAGTACTTC
TRBD2	TRBJ2-5	TRBV5-1	-	CASSLEGTSGETQYF	TGCGCCAGCAGCTTGGAAGGGACTAGCGGAGAGACCCAGTACTTC
TRBD1	TRBJ1-6	TRBV9	-	CASSRQGSNSPLHF	TGTGCCAGCAGCAGACAGGGAAGTAATTCACCCCTCCACTTT
-	TRBJ1-5	TRBV19	-	CASSIDRKGLNQPQHF	TGTGCCAGTAGTATAGATCGGAAAGGGTTGAATCAGCCCCAGCATTTT
-	TRBJ2-3	TRBV6-1	few	CASTPLGVDTQYF	TGTGCCAGCACTCCTCTCGGGGTAGATACGCAGTATTTT
TRBD1	TRBJ2-7	TRBV29-1	-	CSARDSLSYEQYF	TGCAGCGCCAGGGACAGTTTAAGCTACGAGCAGTACTTC
TRBD2	TRBJ2-1	TRBV29-1	-	CSVEGPIQSGTYNEQFF	TGCAGCGTTGAAGGACCTATCCAAAGCGGGACCTACAATGAGCAGTTCTTC
TRBD1	TRBJ1-2	TRBV5-1	-	CASSLTQGADGYTF	TGCGCCAGCAGCTTGACACAGGGGGCGGATGGCTACACCTTC
-	TRBJ2-5	TRBV5-4	few	CASSFGVETQYF	TGTGCCAGCAGCTTCGGAGTTGAGACCCAGTACTTC
TRBD2	TRBJ2-3	TRBV30	-	CAWSVLAGSDTQYF	TGTGCCTGGAGTGTCCTAGCGGGCTCAGATACGCAGTATTTT
TRBD2	TRBJ2-5	TRBV9	few	CASSGTSGSLETQYF	TGTGCCAGCAGCGGGACTAGCGGGAGCTTGGAGACCCAGTACTTC
TRBD2	TRBJ2-5	TRBV5-1	-	CASSLEGLAGLEETQYF	TGCGCCAGCAGCTTGGAGGGACTAGCGGGCCTCGAAGAGACCCAGTACTTC
TRBD2	TRBJ2-1	TRBV13	once	CATRSGRAHEQFF	TGTGCCACCAGAAGCGGGAGGGCCCATGAGCAGTTCTTC
TRBD1	TRBJ2-5	TRBV2	-	CASTDRGEEETQYF	TGTGCCAGCACCGACAGGGGTGAGGAGGAGACCCAGTACTTC
TRBD2	TRBJ2-5	TRBV20-1	-	CSAIRLAGLEETQYF	TGCAGTGCTATCAGACTAGCGGGACTGGAAGAGACCCAGTACTTC
TRBD2	TRBJ2-1	TRBV7-7	-	CASSLAGGGEQFF	TGTGCTAGCAGCTTGGCGGGAGGGGGGGAGCAGTTCTTC
TRBD1	TRBJ2-1	TRBV15	-	CATSRGTGPLNEQFF	TGTGCCACCAGCAGAGGGACAGGGCCCTTAAATGAGCAGTTCTTC
-	TRBJ1-5	TRBV15	-	CATSRGAGLQPQHF	TGTGCCACCAGCAGAGGGGCAGGCTTGCAGCCCCAGCATTTT
TRBD2	TRBJ2-7	TRBV20-1	-	CSARGVAGFYEQYF	TGCAGTGCTAGAGGAGTAGCGGGATTCTACGAGCAGTACTTC
-	TRBJ1-5	TRBV28	-	CASQFLSRDQPQHF	TGTGCCAGCCAGTTTTTATCCCGGGATCAGCCCCAGCATTTT
-	TRBJ1-2	TRBV29-1	-	CSVDGEVGQGYGYTF	TGCAGCGTTGATGGGGAGGTGGGGCAGGGCTATGGCTACACCTTC
-	TRBJ2-1	TRBV7-9	-	CASSLAALRYNEQFF	TGTGCCAGCAGCTTGGCGGCCCTAAGGTACAATGAGCAGTTCTTC
-	TRBJ2-7	TRBV4-1	-	CASSPDYYEQYF	TGCGCCAGCAGCCCGGACTATTACGAGCAGTACTTC
-	TRBJ2-2	TRBV4-1	-	CASSPGEGVSGTGELFF	TGCGCCAGCAGCCCAGGCGAAGGGGTTTCGGGTACCGGGGAGCTGTTTTTT
-	TRBJ1-2	TRBV29-1	-	CSAIWDYGYTF	TGCAGCGCTATCTGGGACTATGGCTACACCTTC
TRBD2	TRBJ2-1	TRBV5-1	-	CASSRGLSDEQFF	TGCGCCAGCAGCAGGGGACTATCGGATGAGCAGTTCTTC
TRBD2	TRBJ2-1	TRBV5-1	-	CASSLTSGRAPEQFF	TGCGCCAGCAGCTTGACTAGCGGGAGGGCCCCTGAGCAGTTCTTC
TRBD1	TRBJ2-7	TRBV30	once	CAWSALQGAYEQYF	TGTGCCTGGAGTGCCCTTCAGGGGGCGTACGAGCAGTACTTC
-	TRBJ1-5	TRBV2	-	CASSEVVAEHQPQHF	TGTGCCAGCAGTGAGGTGGTGGCGGAGCATCAGCCCCAGCATTTT
TRBD1	TRBJ2-7	TRBV7-9	-	CASSHPDRDEQYF	TGTGCCAGCAGCCACCCGGACAGGGACGAGCAGTACTTC
TRBD2	TRBJ2-7	TRBV6-1	-	CASRGLAGGAAEQYF	TGTGCCAGCAGGGGACTAGCGGGAGGCGCGGCCGAGCAGTACTTC
-	TRBJ2-1	TRBV6-1	-	CASSPLVNEQFF	TGTGCCAGCAGCCCACTAGTAAATGAGCAGTTCTTC
-	TRBJ2-2	TRBV7-8	-	CASSQLIITGLTNTGELFF	TGTGCCAGCAGCCAGTTAATAATAACAGGCCTAACGAACACCGGGGAGCTGTTTTTT
-	TRBJ2-1	TRBV5-6	-	CASSLLDNEQFF	TGTGCCAGCAGCTTGTTAGACAATGAGCAGTTCTTC
-	TRBJ2-7	TRBV28	-	CATTDALEQYF	TGTGCCACCACGGACGCTCTCGAGCAGTACTTC
-	TRBJ1-5	TRBV27	-	CASSWGGGGMGQPQHF	TGTGCCAGCAGTTGGGGAGGTGGAGGGATGGGTCAGCCCCAGCATTTT
-	TRBJ2-2	TRBV6-5	few	CASSYSSGWARTPEVVFF	TGTGCCAGCAGTTACTCGTCCGGTTGGGCCAGGACCCCGGAGGTGGTGTTTTTT
TRBD1	TRBJ2-7	TRBV20-1	-	CSAVDRNLHYEQYF	TGCAGTGCCGTGGACAGGAACCTTCACTACGAGCAGTACTTC
-	TRBJ2-5	TRBV19	-	CASRRRDLGETQYF	TGTGCCAGTAGACGACGGGACTTGGGAGAGACCCAGTACTTC